This TCR beta chain was profiled in a study of blood T cells in healthy people across ages. Each donor gave roughly 9.8 milliliters of peripheral blood. Isolating PBMCs gave at least 6 million of these cells per sample. The CDR3 length is 18 residues. Trimming cost V 5 bases and J 3 bases; bases outside gene matches: 16. CDR1 is SGHTA and CDR2 is FQGTGA in the germline V gene. Sample-barcoded 5' priming and a J-beta primer mix drove a second PCR of about 6 to 12 cycles. Every molecule of cDNA carried a tag from a template-switch adaptor with 12 random nucleotides. TCRdb re-called the 5' RACE reads with MiXCR, one entry per CDR3 protein. The sample contains around 1,900,000 distinct CDR3 sequences, about two fifths of which appear only once.

The chain joins TRBV7-3 to TRBJ2-7, with 10 positions matching TRBD1. The specimen was blood. The origin of this receptor is a human donor in good health. The CDR3 loop is CASSLPGQGLEVFYEQYF. In DNA form, the CDR3 reads TGTGCCAGCAGCCTACCGGGACAGGGGCTTGAAGTTTTCTACGAGCAGTACTTC. Drawing the rest from reference TRBV7-3 and TRBJ2-7, the complete variable domain is GAGVSQTPSNKVTEKGKYVELRCDPISGHTALYWYRQSLGQGPEFLIYFQGTGAADDSGLPNDRFFAVRPEGSVSTLKIQRTERGDSAVYLCASSLPGQGLEVFYEQYFGPGTRLTVT.